This entry features one T cell receptor (beta chain) sequence. This entry belongs to a study of shared clonotypes between healthy human individuals. This table comes from immunoSEQ multiplex PCR, and its TCRdb copy is limited to in-frame clones, with some not included. The sample shows about 1.5 million clones, about 98% of them seen only once. Germline V CDR1 and CDR2: MNHEY, SVGAGI. This CDR3 contains 15 residues. V lost 7 bases and J lost 4; bases outside the gene matches: 7. The clonotype originates from a man in his thirties or forties in good health. The material sequenced was naive CD4+ T cells sorted from blood. Subset of the sample: CD45RA+ positively selected. The rearrangement joins TRBV6-5 to TRBJ1-3, with 10 nucleotides matching TRBD1. CDR3 nucleotides: TGTGCCAGCAAATCGACAGGGGGCAGGGGAAACACCATATATTTT. Translation: CASKSTGGRGNTIYF.